The clone carrying this TCR beta chain appeared once. Its antigen is not identified. The sample is drawn from a study of T cell responses to AZD1222 COVID-19 vaccine. Overall study: Pooled samples include second doses given at about 4 or 12 weeks.

Clones were sequenced by immunoSEQ multiplex PCR, and TCRdb holds only the in-frame ones, with some missing. The profile shows over 60,000 clones, around 86% of them singletons. The V gene's germline CDR1 is MGHRA and CDR2 YSYEKL. The length of the CDR3 is 13 residues. V trimming: 1 base; J trimming: 6 bases; junction bases outside the gene matches: 0. Study findings and constraints: With dominance at 160-218 and 743-854, vaccine-associated CD4 TCRs spanned spike. No day 14 peak samples; only post-peak repertoires were characterized. Donors were mostly white British, more females; clonal diversity possibly underestimated.

The chain joins TRBV4-1 to TRBJ1-2; TRBD1 matches 9 bases. Sequenced here: peripheral blood, sampled on day 0 of AZD1222 vaccination. The TCR was taken from an adult in good health. This chain's CDR3 is CASSQGQGDGYTF. CDR3 bases: TGCGCCAGCAGCCAAGGACAGGGGGATGGCTACACCTTC.